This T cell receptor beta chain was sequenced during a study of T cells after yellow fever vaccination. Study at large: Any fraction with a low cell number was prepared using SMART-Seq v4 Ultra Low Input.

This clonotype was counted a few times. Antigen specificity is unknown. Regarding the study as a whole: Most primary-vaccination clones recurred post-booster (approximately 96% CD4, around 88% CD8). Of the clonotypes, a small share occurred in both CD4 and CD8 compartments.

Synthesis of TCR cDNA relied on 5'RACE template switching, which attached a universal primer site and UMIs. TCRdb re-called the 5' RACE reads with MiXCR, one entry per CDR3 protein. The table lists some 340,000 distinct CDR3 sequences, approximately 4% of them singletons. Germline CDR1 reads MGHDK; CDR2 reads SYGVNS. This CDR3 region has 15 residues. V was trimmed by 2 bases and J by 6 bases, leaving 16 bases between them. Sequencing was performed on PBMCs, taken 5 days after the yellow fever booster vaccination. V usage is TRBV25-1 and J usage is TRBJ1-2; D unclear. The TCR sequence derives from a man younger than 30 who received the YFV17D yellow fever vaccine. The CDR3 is CASSERAESFHGYTF. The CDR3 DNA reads TGTGCCAGCAGTGAAAGGGCGGAATCTTTCCATGGCTACACCTTC.